The T cell receptor (beta chain) under discussion was sequenced for a study of blood T cell repertoires in COVID-19. CDR3 length equals 15 residues. Germline V gives CDR1 MGHRA, CDR2 YSYEKL. V was shortened by 1 base and J by 4 bases, with 11 bases between the two germline ends. In the authors' methods: Estimates of nucleated cell counts were drawn from the amplification of reference gene primers. The data were produced by immunoSEQ multiplex PCR, yet TCRdb's version contains in-frame clones alone and is incomplete. The V and J calls and clone size were taken over from that table, and D and trimming were inferred from the DNA. The sample holds 30,000 to 35,000 clones; around 85% are singletons and the top ten take about 3.2%.

The sample taken for sequencing was peripheral blood. This clonotype was sampled from a man between 65 and 79 years old with COVID-19, enrolled during active disease. V and J are TRBV4-1 and TRBJ1-5, with D unresolved. CDR3 protein: CASSQGSTSNQPQHF. DNA for the CDR3: TGCGCCAGCAGCCAAGGGTCCACTTCGAATCAGCCCCAGCATTTT.